This T cell receptor (beta chain) was documented in a study of Ad26.COV2.S vaccination and SARS-CoV-2 variants. About the research overall: Participants got Ad26.COV2.S intramuscularly, once or twice 56 days apart. Findings and limits, study-wide: Vaccine and placebo recipients had similar non-spike TCR breadth.

Documented treatment: 15 to 20 received Ad26.COV2.S at low or high dose, single or two shots; about 5 received placebo; per-sample allocation not given. Day 63 after the first injection of vaccine or placebo was the sampling time. An Ad26 vector expressing Wuhan-strain SARS-CoV-2 spike served as the vaccine. Trimming removed 7 bases from V and 8 bases from J; junction bases left unmatched: 8. Germline CDR1 and CDR2: MNHEY and SVGAGI. The CDR3 is made up of 13 amino acids. Concerning this clone itself: Its antigen is as yet unknown.

Assay used: immunoSEQ multiplex PCR; TCRdb lists only in-frame clones, some missing. This sample has 350,000 to 450,000 clones, with roughly 84% found just once. The rearrangement joins TRBV6-5 to TRBJ2-1; 7 bases match TRBD2. Specimen: peripheral blood, collected in a trial of Ad26.COV2.S vaccine versus placebo. The sequence derives from a person between 18 and 65 years old who received the Ad26.COV2.S COVID-19 vaccine or a placebo. Written as DNA, the CDR3 is TGTGCCAGCACCTCAGGGAGGGGCGATGAGCAGTTCTTC. Encoded protein: CASTSGRGDEQFF.